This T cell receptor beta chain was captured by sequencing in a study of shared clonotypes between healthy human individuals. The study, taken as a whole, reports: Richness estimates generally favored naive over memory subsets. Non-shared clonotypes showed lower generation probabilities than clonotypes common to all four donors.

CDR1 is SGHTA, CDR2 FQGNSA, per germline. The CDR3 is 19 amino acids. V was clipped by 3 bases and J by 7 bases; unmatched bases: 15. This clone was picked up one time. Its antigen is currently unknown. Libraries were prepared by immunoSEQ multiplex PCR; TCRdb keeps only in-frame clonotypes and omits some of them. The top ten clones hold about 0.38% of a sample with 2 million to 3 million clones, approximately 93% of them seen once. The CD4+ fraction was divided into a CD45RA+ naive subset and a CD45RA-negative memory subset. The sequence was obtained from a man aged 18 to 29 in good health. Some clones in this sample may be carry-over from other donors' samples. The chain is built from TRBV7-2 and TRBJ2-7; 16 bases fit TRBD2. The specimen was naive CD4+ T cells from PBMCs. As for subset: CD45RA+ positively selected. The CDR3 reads CASSFLGLAGGPIRSEQYF. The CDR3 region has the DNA TGTGCCAGCAGCTTTCTGGGACTAGCGGGAGGGCCTATTAGGAGTGAGCAGTACTTC.